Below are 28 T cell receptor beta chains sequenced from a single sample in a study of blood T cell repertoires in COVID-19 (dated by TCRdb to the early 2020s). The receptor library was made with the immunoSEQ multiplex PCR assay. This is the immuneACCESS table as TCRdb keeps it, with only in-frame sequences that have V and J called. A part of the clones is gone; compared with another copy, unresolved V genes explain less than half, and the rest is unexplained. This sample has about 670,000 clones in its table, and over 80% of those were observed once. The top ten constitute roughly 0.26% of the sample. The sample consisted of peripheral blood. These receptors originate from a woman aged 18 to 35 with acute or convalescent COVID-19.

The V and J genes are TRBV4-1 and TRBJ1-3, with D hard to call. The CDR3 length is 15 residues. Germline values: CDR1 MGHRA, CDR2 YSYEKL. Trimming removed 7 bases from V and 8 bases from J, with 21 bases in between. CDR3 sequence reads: CASTSRRGVADTIYF. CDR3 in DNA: TGCGCCAGCACCTCAAGGCGGGGTGTAGCAGACACCATATATTTT.

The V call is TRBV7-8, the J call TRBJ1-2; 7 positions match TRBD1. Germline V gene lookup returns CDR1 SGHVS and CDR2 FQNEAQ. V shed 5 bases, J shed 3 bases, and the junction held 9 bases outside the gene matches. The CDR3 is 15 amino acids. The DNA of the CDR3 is TGTGCCAGCAGCAAAAACAGGGGCCCCGACTATGGCTACACCTTC. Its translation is CASSKNRGPDYGYTF. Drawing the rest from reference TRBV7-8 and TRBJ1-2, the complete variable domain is GAGVSQSPRYKVAKRGQDVALRCDPISGHVSLFWYQQALGQGPEFLTYFQNEAQLDKSGLPSDRFFAERPEGSVSTLKIQRTQQEDSAVYLCASSKNRGPDYGYTFGSGTRLTVV.

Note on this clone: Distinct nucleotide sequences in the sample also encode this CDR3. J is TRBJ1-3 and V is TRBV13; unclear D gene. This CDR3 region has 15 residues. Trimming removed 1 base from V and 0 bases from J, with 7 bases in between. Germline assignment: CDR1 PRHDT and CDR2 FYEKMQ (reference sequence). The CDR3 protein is CASSLVGGSGNTIYF. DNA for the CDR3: TGTGCCAGCAGCTTAGTCGGCGGCTCTGGAAACACCATATATTTT.

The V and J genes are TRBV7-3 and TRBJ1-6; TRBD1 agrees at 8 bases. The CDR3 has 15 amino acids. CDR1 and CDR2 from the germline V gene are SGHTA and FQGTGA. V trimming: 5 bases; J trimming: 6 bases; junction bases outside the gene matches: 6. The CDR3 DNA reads TGTGCCAGCAGCACAGGGGGAGGGATTAATTCACCCCTCCACTTT. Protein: CASSTGGGINSPLHF.

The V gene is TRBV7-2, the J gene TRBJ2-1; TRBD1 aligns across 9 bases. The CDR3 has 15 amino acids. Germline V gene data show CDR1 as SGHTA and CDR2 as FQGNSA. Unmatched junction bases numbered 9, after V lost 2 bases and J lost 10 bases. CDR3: CASSLRDRVLTEQFF. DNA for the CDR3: TGTGCCAGCAGCTTAAGGGACAGGGTTCTTACCGAGCAGTTCTTC. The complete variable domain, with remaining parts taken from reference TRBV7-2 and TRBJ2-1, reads GAGVSQSPSNKVTEKGKDVELRCDPISGHTALYWYRQSLGQGLEFLIYFQGNSAPDKSGLPSDRFSAERTGGSVSTLTIQRTQQEDSAVYLCASSLRDRVLTEQFFGPGTRLTVL.

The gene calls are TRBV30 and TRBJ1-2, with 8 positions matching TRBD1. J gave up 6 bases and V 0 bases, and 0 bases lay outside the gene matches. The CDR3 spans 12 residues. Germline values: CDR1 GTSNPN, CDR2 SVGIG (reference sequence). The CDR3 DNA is TGTGCCTGGAGTGTACAGGGGGATGGCTACACCTTC. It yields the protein CAWSVQGDGYTF.

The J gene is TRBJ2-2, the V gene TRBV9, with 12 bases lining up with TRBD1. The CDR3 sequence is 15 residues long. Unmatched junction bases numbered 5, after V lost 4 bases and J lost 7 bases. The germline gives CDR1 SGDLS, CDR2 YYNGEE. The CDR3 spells CASSFRDRGLGELFF. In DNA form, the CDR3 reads TGTGCCAGCAGCTTCCGGGACAGGGGGCTCGGGGAGCTGTTTTTT.

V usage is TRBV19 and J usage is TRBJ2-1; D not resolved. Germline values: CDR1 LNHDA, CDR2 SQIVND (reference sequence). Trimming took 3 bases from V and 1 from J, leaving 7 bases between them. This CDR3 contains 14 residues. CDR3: CASSIEQSYNEQFF. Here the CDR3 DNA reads TGTGCCAGTAGTATTGAGCAATCCTACAATGAGCAGTTCTTC.

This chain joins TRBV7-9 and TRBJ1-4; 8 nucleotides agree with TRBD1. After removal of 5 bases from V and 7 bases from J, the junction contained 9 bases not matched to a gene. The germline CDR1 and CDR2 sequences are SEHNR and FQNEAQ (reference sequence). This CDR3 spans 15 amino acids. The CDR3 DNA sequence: TGTGCCAGCAGCCCACAAGCAGGGGGCGGTGAAAAACTGTTTTTT. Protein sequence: CASSPQAGGGEKLFF.

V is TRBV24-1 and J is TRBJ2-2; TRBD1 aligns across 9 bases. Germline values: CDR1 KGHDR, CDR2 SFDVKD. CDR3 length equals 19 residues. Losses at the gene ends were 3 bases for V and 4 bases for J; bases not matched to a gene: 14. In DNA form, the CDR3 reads TGTGCCACCAGTGATCCGACCGGGACAGGGATTGATAGCACCGGGGAGCTGTTTTTT. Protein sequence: CATSDPTGTGIDSTGELFF.

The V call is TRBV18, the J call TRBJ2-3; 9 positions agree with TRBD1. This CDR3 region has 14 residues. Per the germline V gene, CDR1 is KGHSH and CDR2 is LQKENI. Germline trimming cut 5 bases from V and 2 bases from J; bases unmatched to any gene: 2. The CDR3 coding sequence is TGTGCCAGCTCAAACAGGGGGCCCACAGATACGCAGTATTTT. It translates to CASSNRGPTDTQYF.

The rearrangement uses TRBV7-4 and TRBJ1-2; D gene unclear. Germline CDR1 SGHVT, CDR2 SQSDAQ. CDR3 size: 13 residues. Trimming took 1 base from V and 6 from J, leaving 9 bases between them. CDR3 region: CASSLVGGHGYTF. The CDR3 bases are TGTGCCAGCAGCTTAGTAGGCGGGCATGGCTACACCTTC. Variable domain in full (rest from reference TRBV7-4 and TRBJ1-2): GAGVSQSPRYKVAKRGRDVALRCDSISGHVTLYWYRQTLGQGSEVLTYSQSDAQRDKSGRPSGRFSAERPERSVSTLKIQRTEQGDSAVYLCASSLVGGHGYTFGSGTRLTVV.

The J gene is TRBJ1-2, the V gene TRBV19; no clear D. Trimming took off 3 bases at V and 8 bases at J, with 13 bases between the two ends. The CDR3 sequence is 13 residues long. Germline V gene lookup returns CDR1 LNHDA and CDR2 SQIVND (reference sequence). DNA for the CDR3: TGTGCCAGTAGTATCGGCAGGCTAGCGGGCTACACCTTC. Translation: CASSIGRLAGYTF.

The CDR3 region has the DNA TGTGCCAGCTCAGGACAAGGGGGCCAAGAGACCCAGTACTTC. This translates into CASSGQGGQETQYF. The chain employs TRBV18 and TRBJ2-5; weak D call: TRBD1 (6 bases). Germline V gene data show CDR1 as KGHSH and CDR2 as LQKENI. Deletions cut 5 bases from V and 1 base from J, with 11 bases between. The CDR3 runs to 14 residues.

CDR3 protein: CASSGQGLVGQPQHF. Here the CDR3 DNA reads TGTGCCAGCAGTGGGCAGGGGCTTGTTGGCCAGCCCCAGCATTTT. V gene TRBV2 combines with J gene TRBJ1-5, with a possible D match to TRBD1 (6 bases). The CDR3 loop spans 15 amino acids. V gave up 4 bases and J gave up 7 bases, with 17 bases separating them. CDR1 is SNHLY, CDR2 FYNNEI, per germline.

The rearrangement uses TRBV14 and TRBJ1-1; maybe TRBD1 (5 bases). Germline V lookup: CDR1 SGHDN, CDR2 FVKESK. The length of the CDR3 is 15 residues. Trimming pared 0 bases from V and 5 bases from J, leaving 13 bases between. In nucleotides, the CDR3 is TGTGCCAGCAGCCAAGATCATCTGGGGCGGACTGAAGCTTTCTTT. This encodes CASSQDHLGRTEAFF.

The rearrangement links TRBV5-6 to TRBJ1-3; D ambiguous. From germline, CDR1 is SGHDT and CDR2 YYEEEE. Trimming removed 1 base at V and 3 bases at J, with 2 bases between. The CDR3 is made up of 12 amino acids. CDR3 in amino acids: CASSLYGNTIYF. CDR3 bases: TGTGCCAGCAGCTTGTATGGAAACACCATATATTTT.

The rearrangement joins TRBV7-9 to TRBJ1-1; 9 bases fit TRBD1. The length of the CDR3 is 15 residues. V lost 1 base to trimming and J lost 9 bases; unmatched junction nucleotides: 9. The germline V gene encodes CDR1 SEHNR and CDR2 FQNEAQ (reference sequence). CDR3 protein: CASSLGDDRGVKAFF. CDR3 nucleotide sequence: TGTGCCAGCAGCTTAGGAGACGACAGGGGGGTTAAAGCTTTCTTT.

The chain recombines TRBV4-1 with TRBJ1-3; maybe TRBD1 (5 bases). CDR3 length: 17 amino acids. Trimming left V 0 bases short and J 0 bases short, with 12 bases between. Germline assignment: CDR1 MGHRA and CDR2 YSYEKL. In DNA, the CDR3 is TGCGCCAGCAGCCAAGATGGCAGGGTTCTCTCTGGAAACACCATATATTTT. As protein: CASSQDGRVLSGNTIYF.

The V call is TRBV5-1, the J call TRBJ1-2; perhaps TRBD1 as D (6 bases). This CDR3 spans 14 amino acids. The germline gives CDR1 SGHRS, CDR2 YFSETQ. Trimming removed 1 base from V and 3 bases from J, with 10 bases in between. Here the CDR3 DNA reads TGCGCCAGCAGCTTGATGGACAGAGACTATGGCTACACCTTC. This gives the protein CASSLMDRDYGYTF.

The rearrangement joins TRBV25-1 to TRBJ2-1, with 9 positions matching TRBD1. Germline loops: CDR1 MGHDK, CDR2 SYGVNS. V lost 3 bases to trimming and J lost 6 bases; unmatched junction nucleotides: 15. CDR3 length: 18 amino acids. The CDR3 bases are TGTGCCAGCAGTGAGCCGCACTCGGGACAGGGTAACGGCAATGAGCAGTTCTTC. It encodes CASSEPHSGQGNGNEQFF. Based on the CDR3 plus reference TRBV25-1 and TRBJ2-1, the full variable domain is EADIYQTPRYLVIGTGKKITLECSQTMGHDKMYWYQQDPGMELHLIHYSYGVNSTEKGDLSSESTVSRIRTEHFPLTLESARPSHTSQYLCASSEPHSGQGNGNEQFFGPGTRLTVL.

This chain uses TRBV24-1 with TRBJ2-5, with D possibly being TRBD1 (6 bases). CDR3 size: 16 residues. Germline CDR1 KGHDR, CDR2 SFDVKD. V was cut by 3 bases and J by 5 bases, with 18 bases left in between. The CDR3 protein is CATSDRQTGPGETQYF. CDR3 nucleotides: TGTGCCACCAGTGATCGGCAAACAGGGCCGGGCGAGACCCAGTACTTC.

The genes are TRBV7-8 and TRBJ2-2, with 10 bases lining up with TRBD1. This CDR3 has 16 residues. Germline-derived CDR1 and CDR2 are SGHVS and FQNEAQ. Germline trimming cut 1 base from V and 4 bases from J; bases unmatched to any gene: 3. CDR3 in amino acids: CASSLEWDRGTGELFF. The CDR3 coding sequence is TGTGCCAGCAGCTTAGAATGGGACAGGGGCACCGGGGAGCTGTTTTTT.

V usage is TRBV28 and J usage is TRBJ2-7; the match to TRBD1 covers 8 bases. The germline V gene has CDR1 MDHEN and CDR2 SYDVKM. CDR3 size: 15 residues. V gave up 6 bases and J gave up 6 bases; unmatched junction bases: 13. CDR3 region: CASSTGTGPRGEQYF. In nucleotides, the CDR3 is TGTGCCAGCAGCACAGGGACAGGTCCGAGGGGCGAGCAGTACTTC.

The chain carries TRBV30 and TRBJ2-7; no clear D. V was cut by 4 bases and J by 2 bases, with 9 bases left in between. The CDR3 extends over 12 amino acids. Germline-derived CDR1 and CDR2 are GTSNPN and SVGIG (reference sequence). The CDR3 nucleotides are TGTGCCTGGAACAGTTTAACCTACGAGCAGTACTTC. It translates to CAWNSLTYEQYF.

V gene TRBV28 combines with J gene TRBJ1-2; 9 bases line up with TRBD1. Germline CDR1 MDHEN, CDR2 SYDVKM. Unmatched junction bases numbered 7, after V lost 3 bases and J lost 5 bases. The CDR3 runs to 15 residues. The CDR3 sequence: CASSLALDRGYGYTF. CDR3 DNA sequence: TGTGCCAGCAGTTTGGCGCTGGACAGGGGTTATGGCTACACCTTC.

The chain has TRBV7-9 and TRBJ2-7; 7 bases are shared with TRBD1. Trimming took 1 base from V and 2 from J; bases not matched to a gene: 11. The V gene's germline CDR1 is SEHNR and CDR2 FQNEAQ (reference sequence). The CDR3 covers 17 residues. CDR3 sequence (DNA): TGTGCCAGCAGCTTAGGAGGCATAGTGACAGGGACCTACGAGCAGTACTTC. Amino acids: CASSLGGIVTGTYEQYF.

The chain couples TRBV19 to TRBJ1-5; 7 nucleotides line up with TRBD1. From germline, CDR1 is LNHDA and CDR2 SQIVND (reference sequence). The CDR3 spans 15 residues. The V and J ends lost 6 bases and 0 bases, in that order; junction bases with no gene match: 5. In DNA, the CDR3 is TGTGCCAGTAGCCCAGACAGGGATAGCAATCAGCCCCAGCATTTT. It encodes CASSPDRDSNQPQHF.